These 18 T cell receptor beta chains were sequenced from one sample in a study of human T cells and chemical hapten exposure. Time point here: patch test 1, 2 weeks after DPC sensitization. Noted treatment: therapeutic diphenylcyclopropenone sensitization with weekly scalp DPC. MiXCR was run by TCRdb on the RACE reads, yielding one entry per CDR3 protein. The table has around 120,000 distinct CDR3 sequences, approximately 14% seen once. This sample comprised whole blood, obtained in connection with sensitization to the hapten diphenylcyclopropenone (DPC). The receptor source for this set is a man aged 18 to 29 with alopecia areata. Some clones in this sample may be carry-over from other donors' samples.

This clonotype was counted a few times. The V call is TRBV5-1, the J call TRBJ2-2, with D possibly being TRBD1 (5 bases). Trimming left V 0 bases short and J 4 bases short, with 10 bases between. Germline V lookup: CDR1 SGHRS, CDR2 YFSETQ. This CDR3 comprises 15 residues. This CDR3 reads CASSLEGHLTGELFF. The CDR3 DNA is TGCGCCAGCAGCTTGGAGGGGCATCTCACCGGGGAGCTGTTTTTT.

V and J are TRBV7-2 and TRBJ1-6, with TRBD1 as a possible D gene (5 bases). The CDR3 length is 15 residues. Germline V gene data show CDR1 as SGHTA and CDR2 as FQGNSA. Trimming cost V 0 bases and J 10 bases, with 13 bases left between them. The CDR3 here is CASSLAQTDKSPLHF. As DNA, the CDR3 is TGTGCCAGCAGCTTAGCACAGACAGACAAATCACCCCTCCACTTT.

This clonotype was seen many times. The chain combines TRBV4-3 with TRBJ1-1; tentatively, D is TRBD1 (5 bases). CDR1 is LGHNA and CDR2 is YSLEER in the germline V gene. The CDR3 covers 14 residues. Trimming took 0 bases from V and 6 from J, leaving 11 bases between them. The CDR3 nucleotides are TGCGCCAGCAGCCAAGATAGGGACGGGCCTGAAGCTTTCTTT. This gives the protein CASSQDRDGPEAFF.

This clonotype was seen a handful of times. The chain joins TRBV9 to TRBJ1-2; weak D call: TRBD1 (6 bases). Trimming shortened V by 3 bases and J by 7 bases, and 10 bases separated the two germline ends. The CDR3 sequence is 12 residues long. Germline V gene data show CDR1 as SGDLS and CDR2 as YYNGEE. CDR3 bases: TGTGCCAGCAGCGCAGGGGCTTTTGGCTACACCTTC. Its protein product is CASSAGAFGYTF.

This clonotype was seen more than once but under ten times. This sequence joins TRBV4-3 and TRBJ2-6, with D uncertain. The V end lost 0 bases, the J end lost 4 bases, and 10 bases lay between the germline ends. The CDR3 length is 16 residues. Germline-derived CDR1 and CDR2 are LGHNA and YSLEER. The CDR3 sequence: CASSQDGSSGANVLTF. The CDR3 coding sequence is TGCGCCAGCAGCCAAGACGGCTCATCCGGGGCCAACGTCCTGACTTTC.

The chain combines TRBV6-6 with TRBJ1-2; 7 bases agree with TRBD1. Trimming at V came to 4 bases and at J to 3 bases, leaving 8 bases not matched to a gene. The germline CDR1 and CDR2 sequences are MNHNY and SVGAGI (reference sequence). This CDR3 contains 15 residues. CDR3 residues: CASSFARDRHYGYTF. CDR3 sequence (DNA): TGTGCCAGCAGTTTCGCGAGGGACAGACACTATGGCTACACCTTC.

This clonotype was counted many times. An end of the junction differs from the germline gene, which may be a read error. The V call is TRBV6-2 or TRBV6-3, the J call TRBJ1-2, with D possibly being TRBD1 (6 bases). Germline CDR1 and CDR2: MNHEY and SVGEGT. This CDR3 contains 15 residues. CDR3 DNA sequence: TGTGCCAGCAGTTACGTCGCCGGGGGCAACTCTGGCTACACCTTC. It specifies CASSYVAGGNSGYTF.

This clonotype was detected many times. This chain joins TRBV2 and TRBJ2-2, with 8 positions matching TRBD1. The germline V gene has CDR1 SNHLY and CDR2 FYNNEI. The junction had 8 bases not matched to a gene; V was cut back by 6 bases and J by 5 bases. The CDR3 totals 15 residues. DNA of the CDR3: TGTGCCAGCAGCAAGGAGACAGGGGAAACCGGGGAGCTGTTTTTT. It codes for CASSKETGETGELFF.

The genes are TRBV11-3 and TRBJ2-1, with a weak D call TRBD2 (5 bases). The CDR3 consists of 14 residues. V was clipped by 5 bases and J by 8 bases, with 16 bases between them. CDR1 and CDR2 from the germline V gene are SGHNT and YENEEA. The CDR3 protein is CASSPVGVSHEQFF. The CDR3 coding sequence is TGTGCCAGCAGCCCGGTCGGGGTTTCGCATGAGCAGTTCTTC.

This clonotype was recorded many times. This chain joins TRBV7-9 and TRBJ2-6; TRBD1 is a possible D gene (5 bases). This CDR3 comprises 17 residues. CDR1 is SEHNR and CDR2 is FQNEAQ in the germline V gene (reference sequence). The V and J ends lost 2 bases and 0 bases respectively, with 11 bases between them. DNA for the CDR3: TGTGCCAGCAGCTTATACCGACAGTTCTCTGGGGCCAACGTCCTGACTTTC. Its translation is CASSLYRQFSGANVLTF.

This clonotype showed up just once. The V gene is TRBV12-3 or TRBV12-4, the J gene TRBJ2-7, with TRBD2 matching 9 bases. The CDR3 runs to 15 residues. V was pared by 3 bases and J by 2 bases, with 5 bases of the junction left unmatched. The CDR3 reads CASSFDSSGAYEQYF. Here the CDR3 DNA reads TGTGCCAGCAGTTTTGACTCTAGCGGGGCCTACGAGCAGTACTTC.

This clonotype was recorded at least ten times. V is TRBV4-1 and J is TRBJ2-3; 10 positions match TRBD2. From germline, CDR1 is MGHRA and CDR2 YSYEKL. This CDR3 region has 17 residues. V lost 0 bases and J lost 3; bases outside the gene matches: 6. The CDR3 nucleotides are TGCGCCAGCAGCCAAGAGCTAGCGGGGGCTGGAACAGATACGCAGTATTTT. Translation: CASSQELAGAGTDTQYF.

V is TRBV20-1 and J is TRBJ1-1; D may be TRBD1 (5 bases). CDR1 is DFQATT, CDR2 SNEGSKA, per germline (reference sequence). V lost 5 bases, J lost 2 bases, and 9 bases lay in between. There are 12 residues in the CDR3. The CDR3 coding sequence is TGCAGTGCTGGAGGGACCAACACTGAAGCTTTCTTT. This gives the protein CSAGGTNTEAFF.

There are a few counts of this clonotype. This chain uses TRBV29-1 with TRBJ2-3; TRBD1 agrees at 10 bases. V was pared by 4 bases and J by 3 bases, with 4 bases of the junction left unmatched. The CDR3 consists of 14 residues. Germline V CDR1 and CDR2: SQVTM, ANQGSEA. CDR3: CSVVLDRGTDTQYF. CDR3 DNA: TGCAGCGTTGTGTTGGACAGGGGGACAGATACGCAGTATTTT.

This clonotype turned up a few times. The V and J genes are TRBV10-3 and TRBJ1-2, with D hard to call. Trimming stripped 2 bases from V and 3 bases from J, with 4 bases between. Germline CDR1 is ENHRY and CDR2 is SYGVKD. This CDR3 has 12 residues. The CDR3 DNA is TGTGCCATCAGTGAGAGATACTATGGCTACACCTTC. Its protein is CAISERYYGYTF.

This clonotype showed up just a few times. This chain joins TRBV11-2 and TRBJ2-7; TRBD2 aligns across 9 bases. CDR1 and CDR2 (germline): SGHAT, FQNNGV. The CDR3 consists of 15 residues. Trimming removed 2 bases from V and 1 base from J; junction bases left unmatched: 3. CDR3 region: CASSLLAGLSYEQYF. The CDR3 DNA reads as TGTGCCAGCAGCTTACTAGCGGGGCTGTCCTACGAGCAGTACTTC.

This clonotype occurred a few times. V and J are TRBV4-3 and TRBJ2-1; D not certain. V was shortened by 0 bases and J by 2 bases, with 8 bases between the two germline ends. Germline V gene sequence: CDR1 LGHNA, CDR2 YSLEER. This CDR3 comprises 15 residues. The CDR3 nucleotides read TGCGCCAGCAGCCAAGATCGGCCCGCCTACAATGAGCAGTTCTTC. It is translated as CASSQDRPAYNEQFF.

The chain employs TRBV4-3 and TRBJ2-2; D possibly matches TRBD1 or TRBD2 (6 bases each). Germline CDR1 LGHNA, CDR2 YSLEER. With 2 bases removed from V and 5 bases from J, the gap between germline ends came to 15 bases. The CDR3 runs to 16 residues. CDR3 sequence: CASSQFWGARTGELFF. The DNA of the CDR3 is TGCGCCAGCAGCCAATTCTGGGGGGCGAGAACCGGGGAGCTGTTTTTT.